This T cell receptor (beta chain) was sequenced for a study of blood T cell repertoires in COVID-19. Background on the study: The origin of the acute and convalescent COVID-19 samples was the United States, Italy and Spain.

The V and J ends lost 3 bases and 5 bases, in that order; junction bases with no gene match: 5. The CDR3 runs to 15 residues. Germline CDR1 and CDR2: SGHRS and YFSETQ. Per the study methods: Estimation of nucleated cell counts was performed using reference gene primer amplification. The table came from immunoSEQ multiplex PCR; TCRdb's copy has only in-frame clones and leaves some out. For V, J and clone size, that table is used; D and trimming come from the DNA. The sample includes about 200,000 clones, about 88% seen only once; the top ten take 1.5% to 2%. This sequence was found in a young man with active or convalescent COVID-19. Input material: peripheral blood. The chain links TRBV5-1 to TRBJ1-6, with 7 nucleotides matching TRBD1. DNA for the CDR3: TGCGCCAGCAGCTCGAGGGACAGTGATAATTCACCCCTCCACTTT. This sequence encodes CASSSRDSDNSPLHF. Using reference TRBV5-1 and TRBJ1-6 for the parts outside the CDR3, the full variable domain is KAGVTQTPRYLIKTRGQQVTLSCSPISGHRSVSWYQQTPGQGLQFLFEYFSETQRNKGNFPGRFSGRQFSNSRSEMNVSTLELGDSALYLCASSSRDSDNSPLHFGNGTRLTVT.